This is a list of T cell receptor beta chains from one sample in a study of T cell changes during pregnancy in multiple sclerosis. Repertoires were generated with immunoSEQ multiplex PCR, while TCRdb's copy carries only in-frame clones and drops some. The table records 70,000 to 90,000 clones, approximately 92% of them present only once. The sample here was peripheral blood, taken in the first trimester of pregnancy. These receptors all come from a female donor with multiple sclerosis, enrolled in a pregnancy study. The CDR3 runs from the conserved cysteine through the conserved F or W.

V gene,J gene,CDR3 protein
TRBV7-8,TRBJ2-7,CASSLVPGSYEQYF
TRBV27,TRBJ2-7,CASSSRQGSYEQYF
TRBV6-6,TRBJ2-6,CASSRLQGTRANVLTF
TRBV28,TRBJ1-2,CASSPGQYGYTF
TRBV15,TRBJ2-3,CATSRAFGRSTDTQYF
TRBV13,TRBJ2-1,CASSFTVLAPHLSYNEQFF
TRBV28,TRBJ1-4,CASSPPTGHSEKLFF
TRBV9,TRBJ2-3,CASSVQGATSTDTQYF
TRBV5-1,TRBJ2-3,CASSLGLAGDPTDTQYF
TRBV6-1,TRBJ2-2,CASSEGTGSTGELFF
TRBV28,TRBJ1-4,CASLDATNEKLFF
TRBV2,TRBJ1-2,CASRRTGLNYGYTF
TRBV4-1,TRBJ2-5,CASSQDRETQYF
TRBV6-1,TRBJ1-5,CASSVQGGGNQPQHF
TRBV27,TRBJ2-2,CASTGMGFTGELFF
TRBV2,TRBJ1-3,CASSRPDSSGNTIYF
TRBV2,TRBJ1-5,CASKTGLGNNQPQHF
TRBV13,TRBJ2-5,CASSSGASGYQETQYF
TRBV11-1,TRBJ2-2,CASSLGDRFTGELFF
TRBV5-1,TRBJ2-1,CASRIAGLSSYNEQFF
TRBV6-5,TRBJ1-1,CASSRIQNTEAFF
TRBV19,TRBJ1-1,CASSIAVSAEAFF
TRBV5-5,TRBJ1-2,CASRATGGGGYTF
TRBV14,TRBJ1-1,CASSRWGAVNTEAFF
TRBV27,TRBJ2-2,CASSLYLAGVDTGELFF
TRBV4-3,TRBJ2-3,CASSQGPQGRDTDTQYF
TRBV5-1,TRBJ2-2,CASSRVGAALGTGELFF
TRBV7-2,TRBJ2-3,CASSPQRLAGTDTQYF
TRBV2,TRBJ2-5,CASSERTSELETQYF
TRBV27,TRBJ2-7,CASRRTGPGEQYF
TRBV5-1,TRBJ2-7,CASSINPYEQYF
TRBV6-1,TRBJ1-3,CASSLQGEGNTIYF
TRBV10-3,TRBJ1-1,CAISEGTGGTEAFF
TRBV6-5,TRBJ2-7,CASSTRTGGYEQYF
TRBV18,TRBJ1-4,CASSPGRDYREKLFF
TRBV7-3,TRBJ2-3,CASSPGTSGGLSTDTQYF
TRBV6-5,TRBJ1-5,CASSRTGPSNQPQHF
TRBV28,TRBJ2-7,CASSLRGQNYF
TRBV9,TRBJ2-7,CASSVDTRTYEQYF
TRBV28,TRBJ2-7,CASSLTSGVSYEQYF
TRBV5-8,TRBJ2-3,CASSRLAGGPWSTDTQYF
TRBV11-2,TRBJ2-1,CASSFAQVMYNEQFF
TRBV7-9,TRBJ2-2,CASSGAGGNTGELFF
TRBV11-1,TRBJ2-7,CASSARRAEPYEQYF
TRBV5-1,TRBJ2-1,CASSLERGASYNEQFF
TRBV6-4,TRBJ1-5,CASSETGAGNQPQHF
TRBV15,TRBJ1-2,CATSRGRSGSGYGYTF
TRBV18,TRBJ1-1,CASSPQTEAFF
TRBV28,TRBJ2-1,CASSTSRTGVAEQFF
TRBV5-1,TRBJ2-7,CASRQGFYEQYF